This T cell receptor beta chain was profiled in a study of T-cell memory formation after mild COVID-19. Study-wide context: Largely, TCR clusters stayed within a single donor.

The J segment lost 6 bases and the V segment lost 3 bases, leaving 8 bases of the junction unmatched. CDR3 length: 16 amino acids. Germline V gives CDR1 SGDLS, CDR2 YYNGEE. General observations from the study: Day 15 to 85 contractors were CD4/CD8 balanced; later expanders leaned CD4+. That cross-reactive memory joined was suggested by some responding clones appearing in pre-infection memory.

5'RACE with constant-segment primers yielded barcoded, UMI-tagged TCR alpha and TCR beta cDNA libraries. TCRdb redid the calling of the 5' RACE reads with MiXCR, one entry per CDR3 protein. The sample lists roughly 400,000 distinct CDR3 sequences; approximately 24% were seen once. Regarding this clonotype: Its cognate antigen is unknown.

V gene TRBV9 combines with J gene TRBJ2-1, with 11 bases fitting TRBD1. The sequenced sample consisted of PBMCs or a T cell subset sorted from them (not recorded which). This TCR came from an adult woman who had mild COVID-19 (a few samples of this study predate the infection). Cell type and time point are not known. The CDR3 region is CASSETGTGGFNEQFF. The CDR3, as DNA: TGTGCCAGCAGCGAAACCGGGACAGGGGGTTTCAATGAGCAGTTCTTC.